The 20 T cell receptor beta chains below all came from one sample that was sequenced in a study of OX40 agonist ivuxolimab in advanced cancers. Clones were read by immunoSEQ multiplex PCR, and TCRdb kept only the in-frame ones, dropping some. The top ten hold 4% to 5% of the sample, which has 35,000 to 45,000 clones, roughly nine tenths seen once. The material sequenced was CD4+ or CD8+ T cells sorted from blood, taken in a trial of the OX40 agonist ivuxolimab. The receptors derive from an adult with an advanced solid tumor such as melanoma, head and neck, liver or kidney cancer.

V and J are TRBV9 and TRBJ1-2; D is ambiguous. Germline V CDR1 and CDR2: SGDLS, YYNGEE. Trimming left V 3 bases short and J 2 bases short, with 2 bases between. The length of the CDR3 is 11 residues. The CDR3 loop reads CASSENYGYTF. Here the CDR3 DNA reads TGTGCCAGCAGCGAGAACTATGGCTACACCTTC.

This chain joins TRBV7-3 and TRBJ2-3, with D tentatively TRBD1 or TRBD2 (6 bases each). V lost 1 base and J 3 bases, leaving 23 bases between the germline ends. Germline V gives CDR1 SGHTA, CDR2 FQGTGA. The CDR3 spans 19 residues. The CDR3 region is CASSLMGTGGGSGTDTQYF. The CDR3 DNA reads TGTGCCAGCAGCTTAATGGGTACCGGGGGCGGGTCGGGGACAGATACGCAGTATTTT.

The chain employs TRBV9 and TRBJ2-1; 7 positions agree with TRBD2. Per the germline V gene, CDR1 is SGDLS and CDR2 is YYNGEE. The CDR3 spans 15 residues. Trimming took 2 bases from V and 1 from J; bases not matched to a gene: 3. CDR3 loop: CASSVGTTSYNEQFF. CDR3 bases: TGTGCCAGCAGCGTTGGGACTACATCCTACAATGAGCAGTTCTTC.

V and J are TRBV28 and TRBJ1-2, with 8 bases lining up with TRBD1. Germline V CDR1 and CDR2: MDHEN, SYDVKM. There are 14 residues in the CDR3. V lost 5 bases to trimming and J lost 7 bases; unmatched junction nucleotides: 9. The CDR3 spells CASSPGGTGFGYTF. In DNA form, the CDR3 reads TGTGCCAGCAGTCCCGGAGGGACAGGTTTTGGCTACACCTTC.

J is TRBJ1-1 and V is TRBV30; no definite D call. CDR3 length: 13 residues. The germline gives CDR1 GTSNPN, CDR2 SVGIG (reference sequence). Trimming cost V 3 bases and J 4 bases, with 12 bases left between them. The CDR3 protein is CAWRRVLATEAFF. The CDR3 DNA follows: TGTGCCTGGAGAAGGGTACTGGCCACTGAAGCTTTCTTT.

The J gene is TRBJ2-4, the V gene TRBV2; perhaps TRBD1 as D (6 bases). The germline V gene encodes CDR1 SNHLY and CDR2 FYNNEI. Trimming pared 6 bases from V and 0 bases from J, leaving 9 bases between. The CDR3 covers 14 residues. The CDR3 region is CASRNREAKNIQYF. The CDR3 coding sequence is TGTGCCAGCAGAAACAGGGAAGCCAAAAACATTCAGTACTTC.

The chain carries TRBV29-1 and TRBJ2-1; D remains unclear. Trimming took off 1 base at V and 5 bases at J, with 9 bases between the two ends. From germline, CDR1 is SQVTM and CDR2 ANQGSEA. The CDR3 consists of 13 residues. This CDR3 reads CSVEVSANNEQFF. DNA of the CDR3: TGCAGCGTTGAAGTCTCAGCTAACAATGAGCAGTTCTTC.

The rearrangement uses TRBV11-2 and TRBJ2-3; the match to TRBD2 covers 10 bases. The germline V gene has CDR1 SGHAT and CDR2 FQNNGV. CDR3 length: 18 residues. Trimming removed 2 bases from V and 3 bases from J; junction bases left unmatched: 11. The CDR3 coding sequence is TGTGCCAGCAGCTTACGTTTGAGCGGGGGGGCAAAGACAGATACGCAGTATTTT. This sequence encodes CASSLRLSGGAKTDTQYF.

In the case of this clone: Being one base from a much bigger clone, this may be a read error. The chain is built from TRBV7-3 and TRBJ1-3; no clear D. This CDR3 comprises 15 residues. Per germline, CDR1 SGHTA and CDR2 FQGTGA. The CDR3 nucleotides are TGTGCCAACAGCCCAAGTACAACAGCCGGAAACACCATATATTTT. This gives the protein CANSPSTTAGNTIYF. Full variable domain (missing parts from reference TRBV7-3 and TRBJ1-3): GAGVSQTPSNKVTEKGKYVELRCDPISGHTALYWYRQSLGQGPEFLIYFQGTGAADDSGLPNDRFFAVRPEGSVSTLKIQRTERGDSAVYLCANSPSTTAGNTIYFGEGSWLTVV.

V gene TRBV11-2 combines with J gene TRBJ2-7; the D is unclear. Germline CDR1 is SGHAT and CDR2 is FQNNGV. The CDR3 is 15 amino acids. V was cut by 0 bases and J by 0 bases, with 9 bases left in between. The DNA of the CDR3 is TGTGCCAGCAGCTTAGACTGGCTGAGCTCCTACGAGCAGTACTTC. Amino acids: CASSLDWLSSYEQYF.

The rearrangement joins TRBV5-1 to TRBJ1-4, with D unclear. Trimming stripped 0 bases from V and 0 bases from J, with 12 bases between. Looked up from germline, CDR1 is SGHRS and CDR2 is YFSETQ. The CDR3 consists of 17 residues. The CDR3 region is CASSLGVYGATNEKLFF. The CDR3 region has the DNA TGCGCCAGCAGCTTGGGGGTTTATGGAGCAACTAATGAAAAACTGTTTTTT.

This clone was seen once. The V and J genes are TRBV5-6 and TRBJ1-2, with 8 bases matching TRBD1. The CDR3 has 17 residues. Germline CDR1 SGHDT, CDR2 YYEEEE. J gave up 4 bases and V 2 bases, and 13 bases lay outside the gene matches. The CDR3 nucleotides are TGTGCCAGCAGCTTCGGAAGCCAGGGGGCGCGGGGCTATGGCTACACCTTC. Protein product: CASSFGSQGARGYGYTF.

The chain has TRBV2 and TRBJ1-4; D unclear. With 2 bases removed from V and 7 bases from J, the gap between germline ends came to 14 bases. The CDR3 covers 15 residues. CDR1 and CDR2 from the germline V gene are SNHLY and FYNNEI. The CDR3 nucleotides are TGTGCCAGCAGTGAAAAGCAAACCGGCATTGAAAAACTGTTTTTT. Its protein is CASSEKQTGIEKLFF.

The chain employs TRBV10-2 and TRBJ1-6; D not resolved. The V end lost 6 bases, the J end lost 6 bases, and 15 bases lay between the germline ends. Germline CDR1 and CDR2: WSHSY and SAAADI. The length of the CDR3 is 15 residues. CDR3 loop: CASRLGRVGNSPLHF. The CDR3 DNA reads TGCGCCAGCAGACTAGGGAGGGTGGGTAATTCACCCCTCCACTTT.

A word on this clone: At one end, the junction sequence differs from germline, possibly due to a read error. The chain links TRBV18 to TRBJ1-4, with a tentative D call TRBD1 (6 bases). Per the germline V gene, CDR1 is KGHSH and CDR2 is LQKENI. The CDR3 covers 15 residues. This CDR3 reads CASSPQGGDNEKLFF. The CDR3 DNA reads as TGTGCCAGCTCCCCACAGGGAGGGGATAATGAAAAACTGTTTTTT. The full variable domain, with the rest looked up from reference TRBV18 and TRBJ1-4, is NAGVMQNPRHLVRRRGQEARLRCSPMKGHSHVYWYRQLPEEGLKFMVYLQKENIIDESGMPKERFSAEFPKEGPSILRIQQVVRGDSAAYFCASSPQGGDNEKLFFGSGTQLSVL.

The chain has TRBV10-3 and TRBJ2-7, with TRBD1 identical over 7 bases. The CDR3 is 15 amino acids. V lost 6 bases and J lost 5; bases outside the gene matches: 13. In germline, CDR1 is ENHRY, CDR2 SYGVKD. CDR3 coding DNA: TGTGCCATCAGCCCCGGGACAGAGGTTTTCCACGAGCAGTACTTC. Translating gives CAISPGTEVFHEQYF.

This chain links TRBV7-2 with TRBJ2-7; the D gene is possibly TRBD2 (6 bases). Germline loops: CDR1 SGHTA, CDR2 FQGNSA. The CDR3 sequence is 13 residues long. Trimming cost V 5 bases and J 6 bases, with 14 bases left between them. As DNA, the CDR3 is TGTGCCAGCAGCGGGAGGAGTGCGTTCGAGCAGTACTTC. Translation: CASSGRSAFEQYF. The full variable domain, with the rest looked up from reference TRBV7-2 and TRBJ2-7, is GAGVSQSPSNKVTEKGKDVELRCDPISGHTALYWYRQSLGQGLEFLIYFQGNSAPDKSGLPSDRFSAERTGGSVSTLTIQRTQQEDSAVYLCASSGRSAFEQYFGPGTRLTVT.

V gene TRBV12-5 combines with J gene TRBJ2-1; 10 bases agree with TRBD2. The germline V gene has CDR1 LGHNT and CDR2 FRNRAP. The CDR3 spans 12 residues. V lost 6 bases to trimming and J lost 10 bases; unmatched junction nucleotides: 3. The CDR3 nucleotides read TGTGCTAGTGGCCCGGGACTAGCGGAGCAGTTCTTC. This translates into CASGPGLAEQFF.

The J gene is TRBJ2-2, the V gene TRBV30, with D possibly being TRBD2 (5 bases). Germline CDR1 GTSNPN, CDR2 SVGIG (reference sequence). CDR3 length: 21 amino acids. Trimming left V 0 bases short and J 6 bases short, with 32 bases between. In nucleotides, the CDR3 is TGTGCCTGGAGTGTACGCTTCGGTTCGATACGGGGATTGGGTTTAGCCGGGGAGCTGTTTTTT. Amino acids: CAWSVRFGSIRGLGLAGELFF. The full variable domain, its missing parts supplied by reference TRBV30 and TRBJ2-2, is SQTIHQWPATLVQPVGSPLSLECTVEGTSNPNLYWYRQAAGRGLQLLFYSVGIGQISSEVPQNLSASRPQDRQFILSSKKLLLSDSGFYLCAWSVRFGSIRGLGLAGELFFGEGSRLTVL.

This rearrangement joins TRBV19 to TRBJ2-6; either TRBD1 or TRBD2 may fit D (5 bases each). CDR1 is LNHDA and CDR2 is SQIVND in the germline V gene (reference sequence). CDR3 length equals 18 residues. Trimming took off 2 bases at V and 0 bases at J, with 14 bases between the two ends. In nucleotides, the CDR3 is TGTGCCAGTAGTATATTCCGGGACGGCCTCTCTGGGGCCAACGTCCTGACTTTC. It encodes CASSIFRDGLSGANVLTF.